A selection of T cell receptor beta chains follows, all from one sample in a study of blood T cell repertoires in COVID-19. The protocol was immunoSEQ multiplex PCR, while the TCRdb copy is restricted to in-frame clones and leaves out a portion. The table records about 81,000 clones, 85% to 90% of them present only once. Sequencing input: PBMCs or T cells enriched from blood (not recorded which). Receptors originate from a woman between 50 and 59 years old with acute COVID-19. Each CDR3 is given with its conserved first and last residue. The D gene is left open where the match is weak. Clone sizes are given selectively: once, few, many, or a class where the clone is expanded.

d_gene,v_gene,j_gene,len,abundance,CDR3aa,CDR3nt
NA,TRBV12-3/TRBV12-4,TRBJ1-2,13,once,CASTPQGNYGYTF,TGTGCCAGCACCCCACAGGGCAACTATGGCTACACCTTC
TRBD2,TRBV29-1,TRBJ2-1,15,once,CSVPKTSGRYNEQFF,TGCAGCGTCCCCAAGACTAGCGGGAGATACAATGAGCAGTTCTTC
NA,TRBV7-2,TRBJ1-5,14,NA,CASRTRGSNQPQHF,TGTGCCAGCAGGACTAGGGGATCCAATCAGCCCCAGCATTTT
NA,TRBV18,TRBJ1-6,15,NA,CASSPERGYNSPLHF,TGTGCCAGCTCACCGGAGAGAGGGTATAATTCACCCCTCCACTTT
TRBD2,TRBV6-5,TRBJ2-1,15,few,CASSYAGGPHNEQFF,TGTGCCAGCAGTTACGCGGGAGGGCCGCACAATGAGCAGTTCTTC
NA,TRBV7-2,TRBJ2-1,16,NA,CASSLGRGSYYNEQFF,TGTGCCAGCAGCTTAGGTCGCGGTTCTTACTACAATGAGCAGTTCTTC
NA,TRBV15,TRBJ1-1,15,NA,CATSRTQGFGTEAFF,TGTGCCACCAGCCGCACCCAGGGTTTCGGCACTGAAGCTTTCTTT
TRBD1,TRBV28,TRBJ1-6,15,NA,CASSLSGQGDSPLHF,TGTGCCAGCAGCCTCTCCGGACAGGGGGATTCACCCCTCCACTTT
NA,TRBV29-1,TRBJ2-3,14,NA,CSVAEGAGGDTQYF,TGCAGCGTTGCGGAGGGGGCTGGTGGAGATACGCAGTATTTT
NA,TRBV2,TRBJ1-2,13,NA,CASTVGQYYGYTF,TGTGCCAGCACCGTCGGACAGTACTATGGCTACACCTTC
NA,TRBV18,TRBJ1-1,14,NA,CASCREGRGTEAFF,TGTGCCAGCTGCAGGGAAGGAAGGGGGACTGAAGCTTTCTTT
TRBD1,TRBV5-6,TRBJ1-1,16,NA,CASSWGTGSVNTEAFF,TGTGCCAGCAGCTGGGGGACAGGGTCTGTGAACACTGAAGCTTTCTTT
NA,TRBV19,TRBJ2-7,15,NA,CASSIKSGGTYEQYF,TGTGCCAGTAGTATAAAGTCTGGAGGTACCTACGAGCAGTACTTC
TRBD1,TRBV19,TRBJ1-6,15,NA,CASSLGRTGDSPLHF,TGTGCCAGTAGTCTAGGACGGACAGGGGATTCACCCCTCCACTTT
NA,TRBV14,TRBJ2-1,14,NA,CANPGLENWNEQFF,TGTGCCAACCCGGGACTCGAGAATTGGAATGAGCAGTTCTTC
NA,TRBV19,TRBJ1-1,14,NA,CASSMFPNRAEAFF,TGTGCCAGTAGTATGTTCCCAAACCGGGCTGAAGCTTTCTTT
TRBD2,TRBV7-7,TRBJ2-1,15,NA,CASSLELASYNEQFF,TGTGCCAGCAGCTTAGAACTAGCGTCATACAATGAGCAGTTCTTC
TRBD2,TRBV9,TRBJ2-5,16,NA,CASSARLARGQETQYF,TGTGCCAGCAGCGCCAGACTAGCGAGGGGTCAAGAGACCCAGTACTTC
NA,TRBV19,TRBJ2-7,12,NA,CASSPGPYEQYF,TGTGCCAGTAGTCCAGGGCCCTACGAGCAGTACTTC
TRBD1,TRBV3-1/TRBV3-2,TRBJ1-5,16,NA,CASSQGPGQNNQPQHF,TGTGCCAGCAGCCAAGGGCCGGGACAGAACAATCAGCCCCAGCATTTT
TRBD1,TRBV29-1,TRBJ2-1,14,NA,CSAYRDRSDNEQFF,TGCAGCGCCTACCGGGACAGGTCAGACAATGAGCAGTTCTTC
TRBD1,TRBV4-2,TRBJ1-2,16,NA,CASSQPGTVIDYGYTF,TGTGCCAGCAGCCAACCCGGGACAGTTATCGACTATGGCTACACCTTC
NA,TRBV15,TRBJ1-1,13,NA,CATSRGANTEAFF,TGTGCCACCAGCAGAGGGGCGAACACTGAAGCTTTCTTT
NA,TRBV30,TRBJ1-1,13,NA,CAWSVRGSRRAFF,TGTGCCTGGAGTGTACGTGGGAGCCGACGAGCTTTCTTT
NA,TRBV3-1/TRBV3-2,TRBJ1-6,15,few,CASSQGGADNSPLHF,TGTGCCAGCAGCCAAGGGGGCGCCGATAATTCACCCCTCCACTTT
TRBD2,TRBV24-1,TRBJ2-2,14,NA,CATGAEREAGELFF,TGTGCCACCGGGGCAGAGCGGGAGGCCGGGGAGCTGTTTTTT
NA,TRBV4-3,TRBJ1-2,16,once,CASSLAFRSQSYGYTF,TGCGCCAGCAGCCTAGCTTTTCGGAGTCAGAGCTATGGCTACACCTTC
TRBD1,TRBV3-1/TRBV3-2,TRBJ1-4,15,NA,CASSQGGQGREKLFF,TGTGCCAGCAGCCAAGGGGGACAGGGACGTGAAAAACTGTTTTTT
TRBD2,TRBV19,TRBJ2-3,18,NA,CASSILGTSGPEGDTQYF,TGTGCCAGTAGTATTCTCGGGACTAGCGGGCCCGAGGGAGATACGCAGTATTTT
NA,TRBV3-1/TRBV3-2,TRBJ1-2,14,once,CASSQRTANYGYTF,TGTGCCAGCAGCCAACGGACAGCTAACTATGGCTACACCTTC
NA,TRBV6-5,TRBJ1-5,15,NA,CASKRARYSNQPQHF,TGTGCCAGCAAGAGGGCGAGGTATAGCAATCAGCCCCAGCATTTT
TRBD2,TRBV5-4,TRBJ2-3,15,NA,CASSYLAGNTDTQYF,TGTGCCAGCAGCTACCTAGCGGGAAACACAGATACGCAGTATTTT
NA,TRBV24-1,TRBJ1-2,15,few,CATSDLQAGAYGYTF,TGTGCCACCAGTGATTTGCAGGCAGGGGCCTATGGCTACACCTTC
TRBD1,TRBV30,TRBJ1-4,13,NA,CAWSDRVWEKLFF,TGTGCCTGGTCCGACAGGGTTTGGGAAAAACTGTTTTTT
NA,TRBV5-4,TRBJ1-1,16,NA,CASSLDTELSNTEAFF,TGTGCCAGCAGCTTGGATACAGAACTCTCGAACACTGAAGCTTTCTTT
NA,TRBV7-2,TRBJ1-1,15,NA,CASSLVGSPNTEAFF,TGTGCCAGCAGCTTAGTCGGTAGCCCGAACACTGAAGCTTTCTTT
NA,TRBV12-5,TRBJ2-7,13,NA,CASGFSSVYEQYF,TGTGCTAGTGGTTTTTCCAGCGTTTACGAGCAGTACTTC
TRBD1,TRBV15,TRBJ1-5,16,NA,CATRITGGEGNQPQHF,TGTGCCACCAGAATTACAGGGGGCGAAGGCAATCAGCCCCAGCATTTT
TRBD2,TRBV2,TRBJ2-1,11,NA,CASSDVAGRFF,TGTGCCAGCAGTGACGTAGCGGGACGGTTCTTC